The present T cell receptor (beta chain) was sequenced within a study of blood T cell repertoires in COVID-19. Only in-frame clones appear in the TCRdb table, and some are missing; sequencing was by immunoSEQ multiplex PCR. The table includes about 270,000 clones, 85% to 90% detected once. This CDR3 has 14 amino acids. V was pared by 3 bases and J by 8 bases, with 11 bases of the junction left unmatched. Germline values: CDR1 GTSNPN, CDR2 SVGIG (reference sequence). The chain is built from TRBV30 and TRBJ1-2, with 8 bases lining up with TRBD1. The sample consisted of PBMCs or T cells enriched from blood (not recorded which). This TCR derives from a woman under 30 who had recovered from COVID-19. CDR3 protein: CAWSGQGHWFGYTF. In nucleotides, the CDR3 is TGTGCCTGGAGCGGACAGGGACACTGGTTCGGCTACACCTTC.